This TCR beta chain originates from a study of cytomegalovirus exposure and HLA in healthy donors. This clone was observed a single time. The primer mix had 60 Vbeta and 13 Jbeta primers. Generated by immunoSEQ multiplex PCR, the TCRdb table keeps only in-frame clones and is missing some. The data hold fewer than 250,000 clones, with 70% to 90% observed a single time. The CDR3 has 19 residues. CDR1 and CDR2 (germline): SEHNR, FQNEAQ (reference sequence). Germline trimming cut 3 bases from V and 6 bases from J; bases unmatched to any gene: 15. The rearrangement links TRBV7-9 to TRBJ2-3, with 13 bases identical to TRBD2. The sequence derives from a man younger than 45 in good health and CMV-seronegative. The material sequenced was PBMCs. In DNA, the CDR3 is TGTGCCAGCAGCTTTCCACTAGCGGGGGGGTACCAAACTGTGGATACGCAGTATTTT. The encoded protein is CASSFPLAGGYQTVDTQYF.